Listed below are T cell receptor beta chains from one sample, sequenced in a study of cytomegalovirus exposure and HLA in healthy donors. Produced via immunoSEQ multiplex PCR; TCRdb's table is partial and in-frame only. The sample records more than 150,000 clones, 70% to 80% being singletons. Sample: PBMCs. These receptors all stem from a man aged 18 to 30 in good health and CMV-seronegative. The conserved cysteine and the conserved F or W are not part of the CDR3 here.

V,CDR3
TRBV5-1,ASSGRDRDGSEAQY
TRBV5-1,ASSLGSGTTDTQY
TRBV5-6,ASSLGASTLGNTIY
TRBV7-3,ASSSWARANTGELF
TRBV5-1,ASSRGGRYTGELF
TRBV20-1,SRYRVHEQY
TRBV18,ASSSGLAGGHEQY
TRBV7-3,ASSLSRVNNEQF
TRBV27,ASSTRTGGRYGYT
TRBV2,ASSETGGLTDTQY
TRBV6-1,ASSEGRDRIAKNIQY
TRBV7-2,ASSLVQISYEQY
TRBV6-1,ASSKEFSRYEQY
TRBV28,ASSLSGILYEQY
TRBV7-2,ASSAGRGNTEAF
TRBV14,ASSQLPGQGAKQY
TRBV2,ASRANIRQPQH
TRBV27,ASIRGSEAF
TRBV6-5,ASSYLSGGGSYEQY
TRBV25-1,ASSDLRLTDTQY
TRBV9,ASSVGGANYGYT
TRBV2,ASRKTGANSGANVLT
TRBV7-9,ASSFPGGLGTGELF
TRBV4-1,ASSQGPGQLNSPLH
TRBV5-1,ASSPSEGDEQY
TRBV12-2,ASRLETGEDNGPSFLLMNTEAF